This TCR beta chain was found in a study of T cell responses to AZD1222 COVID-19 vaccine (dated by TCRdb to the early 2020s). Broadly, across the study: TCR sequencing covered over 230 trial participants: roughly 200 given two doses of AZD1222 and approximately 26 given two doses of MenACWY control vaccine. Enrollment into the trials was organized by age into subgroups of 18-55, 56-69 and 70-plus years, and those subgroups contained about 160, 30 and 59 TCR-sequenced participants, respectively. General findings and caveats noted by the study authors: Because no samples from the day 14 peak response were available, repertoires could be characterized only after the peak T cell response. Conclusions about previously exposed vaccinees are limited, since just a handful of AZD1222 recipients were seropositive for SARS-CoV-2 at baseline. Epitopes outside the regions mutated in the B.1.351 and B.1.1.7 variants were reportedly recognized by nearly half of the unique spike-specific TCRs. Vaccine-associated CD4 TCRs spanned the whole spike protein, with dominant responses in regions 160-218 and 743-854. The 56-69-year group was small, and its depth increase did not reach significance, likely because of low power. Spike-specific TCR breadth and depth rose significantly after two AZD1222 doses compared with day 0 and with MenACWY recipients. Most participants were white British and females outnumbered males, and the authors suggested that clonal diversity may have been underestimated.

The CDR3 regions of human TCRbeta chains were subjected to immunosequencing. On the study's bioinformatics: Repertoire TCRs were checked for matches against a reference library of SARS-CoV-2-specific TCRs that had been generated using the MIRA antigen-specificity platform. Breadth was defined as the fraction of unique TCRs that were SARS-CoV-2-associated, and depth was defined as the fraction of total T cells that were SARS-CoV-2-associated. Each spike-specific TCR was assigned to its reactive spike region and to a CD4 or CD8 class using the MIRA data. Log10-transformed breadth and depth values were compared by one-way ANOVA with Sidak's multiple comparisons tests. TCRdb re-hosts the immuneACCESS table, in-frame sequences only. Its copies lack some clones; in the studies checked, an unresolved V gene accounts for under half of them, and the cause for the rest is not known. The DNA gave D and trimming, while V, J and clone size come from that table. The sample table shows around 130,000 clones, and around 86% are seen once. The ten largest clones represent about 3% of the sample.

To note about this clone: It has no known antigen specificity. No clone much larger than this one lies a single base away; base qualities are absent.

Read against the paper, the sample's time point label means: about 28 days (+/-7) after the second vaccine dose. AZD1222 recipients whose second dose came at about 4 weeks and those whose second dose came at about 12 weeks were combined into one group, since spike-specific TCR depth and breadth did not differ between the two schedules. Vaccinee samples were obtained from the UK trials COV001 and COV002, which included a single-blind randomized controlled phase 2/3 trial of AZD1222 (ChAdOx1 nCoV-19) in healthy adults. Trial participant PBMC samples were collected at day 0 and day 28 after the second dose for TCRbeta chain sequencing. The sample in question was peripheral blood, obtained 28 days after the second AZD1222 dose. The receptor comes from an adult who received the AZD1222 COVID-19 vaccine.

The CDR3 has the sequence CASSEADVLAVVFF. The DNA sequence is given as TGTGCCAGCAGTGAAGCGGACGTGCTAGCGGTGGTGTTCTTC. The receptor chain draws on TRBV2 and TRBJ2-1, and TRBD2 matches 7 of the central bases. The CDR1 and CDR2 encoded by the germline V gene are SNHLY and FYNNEI. V and J are trimmed by 0 bases and 15 bases, and the gene matches miss 11 bases of the junction. The CDR3 numbers 14 residues from cysteine through phenylalanine. Only the CDR3 DNA stays, 42 bases, in frame from base 1.